Presented here are 24 T cell receptor beta chains from one specimen sequenced in a study of T cell clusters in autoimmune cytopenias. TRB amplification used approximately 250 ng of peripheral blood genomic DNA. One tube held mixed TRB-A and TRB-B primer pools for touch-down PCR. Using the multiplex PCR reads, TCRdb records one entry per CDR3 protein without DNA. The sample yields thousands of distinct CDR3 sequences, of which the top ten take up approximately 29%. The sequenced material came from peripheral blood. The receptors shown here come from a human donor with an autoimmune cytopenia or autoimmune hepatitis (not recorded which).

In terms of frequency, this clonotype is large. This rearrangement joins TRBV29-1 to TRBJ1-5. The germline V gene has CDR1 SQVTM and CDR2 ANQGSEA. This CDR3 region has 12 residues. The CDR3 here is CSVGSGNQPQHF.

This clonotype is classed as large by frequency. The CDR3 protein is CASSVQGAGGNTEAFF. The J gene is TRBJ1-1, the V gene TRBV6-2 or TRBV6-3; TCRdb names TRBD1, which stays unverified in the absence of DNA. Germline CDR1 is MNHEY and CDR2 is SVGEGT. The CDR3 spans 16 residues.

This clonotype is labeled medium-sized (0.01 to 0.1%) based on frequency. The V call is TRBV15, the J call TRBJ2-3; TCRdb outputs TRBD1, but without DNA this stays unchecked. This CDR3 is built from 14 residues. The V gene's germline CDR1 is LNHNV and CDR2 YYDKDF (reference sequence). CDR3 sequence reads: CAIARGQGTDTQYF.

In terms of frequency, this clonotype is medium-sized. This chain uses TRBV19 with TRBJ1-4. The germline V gene has CDR1 LNHDA and CDR2 SQIVND (reference sequence). This CDR3 spans 17 amino acids. The CDR3 sequence is CASSIEGTADPNEKLFF. The full variable domain, in which reference TRBV19 and TRBJ1-4 provide the parts outside the CDR3, is DGGITQSPKYLFRKEGQNVTLSCEQNLNHDAMYWYRQDPGQGLRLIYYSQIVNDFQKGDIAEGYSVSREKKESFPLTVTSAQKNPTAFYLCASSIEGTADPNEKLFFGSGTQLSVL.

This clonotype is deemed medium-sized by its frequency. The V gene is TRBV11-3, the J gene TRBJ2-3. The germline CDR1 and CDR2 sequences are SGHNT and YENEEA. The CDR3 sequence is 13 residues long. The CDR3 here is CASSLGLGDTQYF. The whole variable domain, filled in from reference TRBV11-3 and TRBJ2-3, reads EAGVVQSPRYKIIEKKQPVAFWCNPISGHNTLYWYLQNLGQGPELLIRYENEEAVDDSQLPKDRFSAERLKGVDSTLKIQPAELGDSAVYLCASSLGLGDTQYFGPGTRLTVL.

The rearrangement uses TRBV12-3 or TRBV12-4 and TRBJ2-2; TCRdb reports TRBD2, a call that lacks DNA to check it against. This CDR3 has 16 amino acids. CDR3 protein: CASSLSHSALTGELFF.

In terms of frequency, this clonotype is medium-sized. The V gene is TRBV19, the J gene TRBJ2-5; TCRdb's D call, TRBD1, is unchecked because there is no DNA. Germline assignment: CDR1 LNHDA and CDR2 SQIVND (reference sequence). The CDR3 is made up of 14 amino acids. This CDR3 reads CASTPDRGMKTQYF.

The J gene is TRBJ2-3, the V gene TRBV6-2 or TRBV6-3; TCRdb gives TRBD1 as the D gene, but with no DNA this cannot be confirmed. The CDR3 consists of 15 residues. Germline V gives CDR1 MNHEY, CDR2 SVGEGT. CDR3 protein: CASRRGRQSTDTQYF.

This clonotype registers medium-sized by frequency. The rearrangement uses TRBV19 and TRBJ2-5; TCRdb's D call of TRBD1 is untestable without DNA. Looked up from germline, CDR1 is LNHDA and CDR2 is SQIVND (reference sequence). This CDR3 contains 15 residues. This CDR3 is CASSMVGGIQETQYF.

The rearrangement links TRBV19 to TRBJ1-5. CDR3 size: 13 residues. Per the germline V gene, CDR1 is LNHDA and CDR2 is SQIVND (reference sequence). CDR3 sequence: CASSNQADQPQHF.

This clonotype is medium-sized by frequency. The chain couples TRBV30 to TRBJ1-5; the D call of TRBD1 rests on TCRdb alone, since no DNA is present to check it. Germline CDR1 is GTSNPN and CDR2 is SVGIG (reference sequence). CDR3 length: 13 amino acids. The CDR3 protein is CAWSPRGNQPQHF. The full variable domain, completed using reference TRBV30 and TRBJ1-5, is SQTIHQWPATLVQPVGSPLSLECTVEGTSNPNLYWYRQAAGRGLQLLFYSVGIGQISSEVPQNLSASRPQDRQFILSSKKLLLSDSGFYLCAWSPRGNQPQHFGDGTRLSIL.

This rearrangement joins TRBV5-6 to TRBJ2-1; TCRdb picks TRBD1, but there is no DNA to check that call. Germline CDR1 reads SGHDT; CDR2 reads YYEEEE. This CDR3 spans 12 amino acids. CDR3 sequence reads: CASSAQGAEQFF.

This clonotype ranks as medium-sized in terms of frequency. The chain uses TRBV6-5 and TRBJ2-5; TCRdb outputs TRBD1, but without DNA this stays unchecked. CDR1 and CDR2 (germline): MNHEY, SVGAGI. The CDR3 length is 15 residues. Here the CDR3 reads CASRPLGAEGETQYF.

Its frequency marks this clonotype as medium-sized. The rearrangement links TRBV11-3 to TRBJ2-1. The CDR3 has 15 amino acids. Germline V gene data show CDR1 as SGHNT and CDR2 as YENEEA. CDR3 in amino acids: CASSLISSSYNEQFF.

This rearrangement joins TRBV24-1 to TRBJ2-3; no DNA is available, so the TRBD2 call from TCRdb remains unchecked. Germline V CDR1 and CDR2: KGHDR, SFDVKD. The CDR3 runs 13 residues. This chain's CDR3 is CATSDTSGPTQYF.

By frequency, this clonotype registers medium-sized. This rearrangement joins TRBV11-3 to TRBJ2-3; TCRdb's D call of TRBD1 is untestable without DNA. The germline V gene has CDR1 SGHNT and CDR2 YENEEA. The CDR3 length is 14 residues. The CDR3 loop reads CASSQPGSGDTQYF.

According to its frequency, this clonotype is medium-sized. The chain carries TRBV6-5 and TRBJ2-7; the D call of TRBD1 rests on TCRdb alone, since no DNA is present to check it. Germline V CDR1 and CDR2: MNHEY, SVGAGI. The CDR3 consists of 15 residues. The CDR3 spells CASSEALRGLDEQYF.

This clonotype shows up as medium-sized by frequency. The gene calls are TRBV19 and TRBJ2-6. The CDR3 consists of 13 residues. The V gene's germline CDR1 is LNHDA and CDR2 SQIVND (reference sequence). CDR3 protein: CASSIRGANVLTF.

The chain has TRBV6-1 and TRBJ1-2; TCRdb's D gene call, TRBD1, goes unchecked for lack of DNA. Germline V CDR1 and CDR2: MNHNS, SASEGT. This CDR3 comprises 15 residues. The CDR3 region is CASSEVDRRNYGYTF.

The CDR3 spells CASSPAGERNSPLHF. The chain joins TRBV5-1 to TRBJ1-6; TCRdb's assignment of TRBD1 cannot be checked, as there is no DNA. The CDR3 spans 15 residues. Germline CDR1 is SGHRS and CDR2 is YFSETQ.

The chain is built from TRBV12-3 or TRBV12-4 and TRBJ1-5. This CDR3 is built from 14 residues. The CDR3 sequence is CASSYDGLGSAQHF.

This rearrangement joins TRBV10-3 to TRBJ2-7; without DNA, the TCRdb call of TRBD1 cannot be checked. CDR1 is ENHRY, CDR2 SYGVKD, per germline. This CDR3 is built from 12 residues. The CDR3 region is CAISEDSYEQYF.

This clonotype is deemed medium-sized by its frequency. The chain combines TRBV6-5 with TRBJ1-2; TCRdb's assignment of TRBD1 cannot be checked, as there is no DNA. CDR1 and CDR2 (germline): MNHEY, SVGAGI. This CDR3 contains 13 residues. Here the CDR3 reads CASSSSWTKGYTF.

V is TRBV5-7 and J is TRBJ2-3; checking the TCRdb D call of TRBD1 is not possible without DNA. TRBV5-7 is designated an ORF whose function remains uncertain. This CDR3 contains 15 residues. The CDR3: CASSLSYGATDTQYF.